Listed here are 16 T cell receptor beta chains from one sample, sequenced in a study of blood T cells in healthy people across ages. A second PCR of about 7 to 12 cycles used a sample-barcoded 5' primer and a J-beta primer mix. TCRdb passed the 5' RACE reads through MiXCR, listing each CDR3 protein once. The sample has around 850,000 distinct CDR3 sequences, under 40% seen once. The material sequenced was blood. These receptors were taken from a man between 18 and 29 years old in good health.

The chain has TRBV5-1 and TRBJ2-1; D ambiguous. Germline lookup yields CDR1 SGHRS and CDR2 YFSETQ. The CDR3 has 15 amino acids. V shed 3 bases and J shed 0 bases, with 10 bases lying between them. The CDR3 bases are TGCGCCAGCAGCTCCCAAATGAGCTCCTACAATGAGCAGTTCTTC. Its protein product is CASSSQMSSYNEQFF. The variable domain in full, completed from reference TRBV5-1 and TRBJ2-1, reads KAGVTQTPRYLIKTRGQQVTLSCSPISGHRSVSWYQQTPGQGLQFLFEYFSETQRNKGNFPGRFSGRQFSNSRSEMNVSTLELGDSALYLCASSSQMSSYNEQFFGPGTRLTVL.

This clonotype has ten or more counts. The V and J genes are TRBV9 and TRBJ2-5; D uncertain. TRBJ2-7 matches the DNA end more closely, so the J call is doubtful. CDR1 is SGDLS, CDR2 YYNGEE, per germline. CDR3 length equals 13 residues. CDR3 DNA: TGTGCCAGCAGCGTAGGTGGGGATCGCGAGCAGTACTTC. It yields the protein CASSVGGDREQYF.

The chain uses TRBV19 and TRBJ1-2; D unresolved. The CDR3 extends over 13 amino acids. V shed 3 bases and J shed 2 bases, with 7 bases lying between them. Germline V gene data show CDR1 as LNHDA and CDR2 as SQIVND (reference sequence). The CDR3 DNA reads TGTGCCAGTAGTATCACGGGGAACTATGGCTACACCTTC. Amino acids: CASSITGNYGYTF.

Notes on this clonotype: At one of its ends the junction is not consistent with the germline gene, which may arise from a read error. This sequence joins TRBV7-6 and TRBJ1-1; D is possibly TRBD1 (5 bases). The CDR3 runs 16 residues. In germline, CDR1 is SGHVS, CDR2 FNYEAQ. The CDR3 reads CVSSSEVGGVNTEAFF. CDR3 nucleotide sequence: TGTGTCAGCAGCTCAGAGGTTGGAGGGGTTAACACTGAAGCTTTCTTT.

In DNA, the CDR3 is TGTGCCAGCAGCCAGGCCTATGGCGGCACAGATACGCAGTATTTT. Translation gives CASSQAYGGTDTQYF. The chain is built from TRBV4-2 and TRBJ2-3, with D unclear. Trimming removed 3 bases from V and 1 base from J, with 11 bases in between. This CDR3 has 15 residues. Germline lookup yields CDR1 LGHNA and CDR2 YNFKEQ.

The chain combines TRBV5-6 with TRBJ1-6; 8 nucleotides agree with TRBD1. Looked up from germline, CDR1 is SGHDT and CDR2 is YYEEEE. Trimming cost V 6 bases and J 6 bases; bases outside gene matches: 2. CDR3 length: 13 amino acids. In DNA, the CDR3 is TGTGCCAGCACCACAGGGGGTAATTCACCCCTCCACTTT. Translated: CASTTGGNSPLHF.

The CDR3 reads CASRSVTGAGELFF. The DNA of the CDR3 is TGTGCCAGCAGGTCCGTGACAGGGGCCGGGGAGCTGTTTTTT. The chain carries TRBV12-3 or TRBV12-4 and TRBJ2-2; TRBD1 aligns across 8 bases. The junction had 6 bases not matched to a gene; V was cut back by 6 bases and J by 6 bases. This CDR3 region has 14 residues.

The CDR3 loop reads CASSFQENTGELFF. The CDR3 DNA sequence: TGTGCCAGCTCCTTCCAGGAGAACACCGGGGAGCTGTTTTTT. The chain is built from TRBV12-3 or TRBV12-4 and TRBJ2-2; D gene unclear. The CDR3 extends over 14 amino acids. V was cut by 8 bases and J by 1 base, with 11 bases left in between.

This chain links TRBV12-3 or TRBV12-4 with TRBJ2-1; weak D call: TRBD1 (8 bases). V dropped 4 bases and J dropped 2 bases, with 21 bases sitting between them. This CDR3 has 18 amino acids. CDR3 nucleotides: TGTGCCAGCAGTTCGACAAGACAGGGGAGGGCTACCTACAATGAGCAGTTCTTC. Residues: CASSSTRQGRATYNEQFF.

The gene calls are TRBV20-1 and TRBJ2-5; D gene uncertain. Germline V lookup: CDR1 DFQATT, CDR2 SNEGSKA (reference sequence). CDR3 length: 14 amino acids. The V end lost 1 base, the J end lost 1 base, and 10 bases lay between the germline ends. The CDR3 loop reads CSARGERLQETQYF. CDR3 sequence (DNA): TGCAGTGCTAGAGGGGAACGGCTCCAAGAGACCCAGTACTTC.

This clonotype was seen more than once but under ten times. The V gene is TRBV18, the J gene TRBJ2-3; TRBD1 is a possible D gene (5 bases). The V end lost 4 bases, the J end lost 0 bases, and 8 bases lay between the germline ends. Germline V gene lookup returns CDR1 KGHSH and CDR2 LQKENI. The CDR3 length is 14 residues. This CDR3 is CASSQTGSTDTQYF. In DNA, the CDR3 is TGTGCCAGCTCACAAACAGGTAGCACAGATACGCAGTATTTT.

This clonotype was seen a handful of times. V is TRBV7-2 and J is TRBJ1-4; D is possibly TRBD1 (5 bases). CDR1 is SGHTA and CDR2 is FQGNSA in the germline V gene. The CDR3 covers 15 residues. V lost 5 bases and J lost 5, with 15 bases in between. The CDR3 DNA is TGTGCCAGCAGCCCGCGGGACGGCCGAAATGAAAAACTGTTTTTT. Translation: CASSPRDGRNEKLFF.

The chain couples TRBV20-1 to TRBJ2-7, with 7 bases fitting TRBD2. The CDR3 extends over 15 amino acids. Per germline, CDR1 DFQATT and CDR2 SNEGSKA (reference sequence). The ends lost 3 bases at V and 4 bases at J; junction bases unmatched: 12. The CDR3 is CSASLPQRGTYEQYF. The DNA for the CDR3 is TGCAGTGCTAGCCTCCCCCAGCGGGGAACTTACGAGCAGTACTTC.

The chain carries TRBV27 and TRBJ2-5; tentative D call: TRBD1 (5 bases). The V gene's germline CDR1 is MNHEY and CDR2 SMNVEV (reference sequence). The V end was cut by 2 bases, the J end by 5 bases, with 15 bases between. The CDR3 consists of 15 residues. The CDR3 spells CASSLAQGLSETQYF. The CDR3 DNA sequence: TGTGCCAGCAGTTTAGCGCAGGGATTGTCGGAGACCCAGTACTTC.

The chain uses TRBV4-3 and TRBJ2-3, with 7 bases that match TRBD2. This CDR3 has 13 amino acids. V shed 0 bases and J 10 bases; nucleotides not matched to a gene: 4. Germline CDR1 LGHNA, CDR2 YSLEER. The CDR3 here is CASSQDGGGAQYF. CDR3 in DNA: TGCGCCAGCAGCCAAGATGGTGGGGGGGCGCAGTATTTT.

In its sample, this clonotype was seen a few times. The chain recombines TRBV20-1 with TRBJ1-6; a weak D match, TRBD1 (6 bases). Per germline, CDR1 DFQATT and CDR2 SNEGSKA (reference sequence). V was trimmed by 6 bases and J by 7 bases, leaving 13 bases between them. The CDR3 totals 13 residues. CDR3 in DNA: TGCAGTGCCAAGCGGACAGCAAATTCACCCCTCCACTTT. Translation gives CSAKRTANSPLHF.